This TCR beta chain stems from a study of blood T cell repertoires in COVID-19. Germline trimming cut 5 bases from V and 0 bases from J; bases unmatched to any gene: 3. There are 15 residues in the CDR3. CDR1 and CDR2 from the germline V gene are KGHDR and SFDVKD. The assay was immunoSEQ multiplex PCR, and TCRdb's table has in-frame clones only and misses some. Here the sample spans around 170,000 clones, around four fifths being singletons. The specimen sequenced was peripheral blood. The receptor was derived from a woman aged 55 to 70 with acute or convalescent COVID-19. The chain uses TRBV24-1 and TRBJ1-5, with 7 bases matching TRBD1. CDR3 residues: CATSGGGNSNQPQHF. The DNA of the CDR3 is TGTGCCACCAGTGGAGGGGGCAATAGCAATCAGCCCCAGCATTTT.